A selection of T cell receptor beta chains follows, all from one sample in a study of T cell responses to AZD1222 COVID-19 vaccine. TCRdb keeps only in-frame clones here, not all; method: immunoSEQ multiplex PCR. The sample has 160,000 or so clones; 90% to 95% are singletons. Sequencing was performed on peripheral blood, taken 28 days after the second AZD1222 dose. These TCRs come from an adult who received the AZD1222 COVID-19 vaccine. Both conserved end residues are part of each CDR3. Each record gives: V gene, J gene, clone size, CDR3 length, D gene, CDR3 DNA, CDR3 protein. D genes are given only for firm matches. Expanded clones get a size class; other rows say once, few or many, or leave the size out.

TRBV2	TRBJ1-5	NA	15	NA	TGTGCCAGCAGTGGGGGTCTGATCGGCAATCAGCCCCAGCATTTT	CASSGGLIGNQPQHF
TRBV2	TRBJ2-1	NA	12	NA	TGTGCCAGCAGTGAGCAGGGTTATGAGCAGTTCTTC	CASSEQGYEQFF
TRBV5-4	TRBJ2-3	NA	13	NA	TGTGCCAGCAGCTTGGGACTGCTAGATACGCAGTATTTT	CASSLGLLDTQYF
TRBV6-2/TRBV6-3	TRBJ2-1	NA	17	TRBD2	TGTGCCAGCAGTTACCCTCTAGCGGGAGGGCACTACAATGAGCAGTTCTTC	CASSYPLAGGHYNEQFF
TRBV27	TRBJ2-6	NA	14	NA	TGTGCCAGCAGCACAGGGTTCGGGGCCAACGTCCTGACTTTC	CASSTGFGANVLTF
TRBV27	TRBJ1-1	NA	15	NA	TGTGCCAGCAGTAAAAGTATCCTCGGGAACACTGAAGCTTTCTTT	CASSKSILGNTEAFF
TRBV27	TRBJ2-5	NA	15	NA	TGTGCCAGCAGGGTCAAGGGGCCCCTACAAGAGACCCAGTACTTC	CASRVKGPLQETQYF
TRBV29-1	TRBJ2-2	NA	14	NA	TGCAGCGTTGGGCAGAGGGGGTCAACCGGGGAGCTGTTTTTT	CSVGQRGSTGELFF
TRBV29-1	TRBJ1-1	NA	10	NA	TGCAGCGTTGTAACGATGGGAGCTTTCTTT	CSVVTMGAFF
TRBV28	TRBJ1-1	NA	15	NA	TGTGCCAGCAGTTTATCGGGTTCCATGAACACTGAAGCTTTCTTT	CASSLSGSMNTEAFF
TRBV6-5	TRBJ1-5	few	13	NA	TGTGCCAGCAGGATACAGGAAAATCAGCCCCAGCATTTT	CASRIQENQPQHF
TRBV6-2/TRBV6-3	TRBJ1-1	NA	13	NA	TGTGCCAGCAGTTACTCACGGGGCACTGAAGCTTTCTTT	CASSYSRGTEAFF
TRBV30	TRBJ2-5	NA	14	NA	TGTGCCTGGAGGCCGGGGGGCCCGCGGGAGACCCAGTACTTC	CAWRPGGPRETQYF
TRBV3-1/TRBV3-2	TRBJ1-5	NA	14	TRBD1	TGTGCCAGCAGCGTACCCCAGGGGGATCAGCCCCAGCATTTT	CASSVPQGDQPQHF
TRBV19	TRBJ1-5	NA	14	NA	TGTGCCAGTAGTCCACGGGCTAGCAATCAGCCCCAGCATTTT	CASSPRASNQPQHF
TRBV5-1	TRBJ1-4	once	14	TRBD1	TGCGCCAGCAGCTATACAGGGGGCTTTGAAAAACTGTTTTTT	CASSYTGGFEKLFF
TRBV18	TRBJ1-2	NA	15	NA	TGTGCCAGTTCACGAGTGGCGCAGTCGGGCTATGGCTACACCTTC	CASSRVAQSGYGYTF
TRBV10-3	TRBJ2-2	NA	12	NA	TGTGCCATCAGCCCCAGTTCTGGGGAGCTGTTTTTT	CAISPSSGELFF
TRBV13	TRBJ2-5	NA	15	TRBD1	TGTGCCAGCAGATTTGGGACAGCCGCTTTGGAGACCCAGTACTTC	CASRFGTAALETQYF
TRBV28	TRBJ2-7	NA	15	NA	TGTGCCAGCAGTACCCCTGGGGAGAGCTCCTACGAGCAGTACTTC	CASSTPGESSYEQYF
TRBV19	TRBJ2-2	NA	15	NA	TGTGCCAGTAGTATAGATCAACCGTCCACCGGGGAGCTGTTTTTT	CASSIDQPSTGELFF
TRBV28	TRBJ1-2	NA	11	NA	TGTGCCATCGGACGGCCCTATGGCTACACCTTC	CAIGRPYGYTF
TRBV6-5	TRBJ1-1	NA	15	TRBD1	TGTGCCAGCAGTTCCACCGACAGGGGGGATACTGAAGCTTTCTTT	CASSSTDRGDTEAFF
TRBV7-9	TRBJ2-1	NA	15	TRBD2	TGTGCCAGCAGCCCGGGGGGGGGATCCTACAATGAGCAGTTCTTC	CASSPGGGSYNEQFF
TRBV29-1	TRBJ1-2	NA	15	TRBD1	TGCAGCGCCCAGATAGTGGGACAGGGACACTATGGCTACACCTTC	CSAQIVGQGHYGYTF
TRBV4-2	TRBJ2-1	NA	14	NA	TGTGCCAGCAGCCAAGTTGGGACTTACAATGAGCAGTTCTTC	CASSQVGTYNEQFF
TRBV3-1/TRBV3-2	TRBJ2-5	NA	15	TRBD1	TGTGCCAGCAGCCAAGGGACAGGGTACCAAGAGACCCAGTACTTC	CASSQGTGYQETQYF
TRBV4-1	TRBJ2-7	NA	16	TRBD2	TGCGCCAGCAGCCCCCAGGTAGCGGGAGGGTTAAACGAGCAGTACTTC	CASSPQVAGGLNEQYF
TRBV6-5	TRBJ1-1	NA	15	NA	TGTGCCAGCAGTCAGACGACCCGAGGGAACACTGAAGCTTTCTTT	CASSQTTRGNTEAFF
TRBV11-2	TRBJ2-1	NA	14	NA	TGTGCCAGCAGCTTAGAGGTAGGGCACAATGAGCAGTTCTTC	CASSLEVGHNEQFF
TRBV29-1	TRBJ1-2	NA	13	NA	TGCAGCGCCGAGACAGTGGGAGACTATGGCTACACCTTC	CSAETVGDYGYTF
TRBV27	TRBJ1-2	NA	15	TRBD1	TGTGCCAGCAGTTTATCAGTGACAGGGTCTAATGGCTACACCTTC	CASSLSVTGSNGYTF
TRBV2	TRBJ2-1	NA	14	TRBD2	TGTGCCAGCGGAGGGGAGGGCCCTTACAATGAGCAGTTCTTC	CASGGEGPYNEQFF
TRBV11-3	TRBJ2-1	NA	13	NA	TGTGCCAGCAGCTTAGGGGACCACAATGAGCAGTTCTTC	CASSLGDHNEQFF
TRBV6-5	TRBJ1-1	NA	14	NA	TGTGCCAGCAGTTACCTCACTAGGAGCACTGAAGCTTTCTTT	CASSYLTRSTEAFF
TRBV7-3	TRBJ2-1	once	15	TRBD1	TGTGCCAGCAGCTCGGGACAGGCGCTTTACAATGAGCAGTTCTTC	CASSSGQALYNEQFF
TRBV30	TRBJ1-1	NA	12	NA	TGTGCCTGGAGTGGGGGGGGCACTGAAGCTTTCTTT	CAWSGGGTEAFF
TRBV11-2	TRBJ2-5	NA	15	NA	TGTGCCAGCAGCCCCCTGGCAGGGGCGGGAGAGACCCAGTACTTC	CASSPLAGAGETQYF
TRBV30	TRBJ1-2	NA	13	TRBD1	TGTGCCTGGAGTACAGGGGGCAACTATGGCTACACCTTC	CAWSTGGNYGYTF
TRBV18	TRBJ2-5	NA	11	NA	TGTGCCAGCTCACCGCAAGAGACCCAGTACTTC	CASSPQETQYF
TRBV3-1/TRBV3-2	TRBJ1-2	NA	14	NA	TGTGCCAGCAGCCTCCGGACCGTTAACTATGGCTACACCTTC	CASSLRTVNYGYTF
TRBV3-1/TRBV3-2	TRBJ2-4	once	14	TRBD1	TGTGCCAGTCATTGGGACAGGGGGCTTAACATTCAGTACTTC	CASHWDRGLNIQYF
TRBV19	TRBJ1-2	once	15	NA	TGTGCCACTAGATCGCGAGGGCAGCGACTCTATGGCTACACCTTC	CATRSRGQRLYGYTF
TRBV25-1	TRBJ1-2	NA	16	TRBD1	TGTGCCAGCAGTGAATCGGGCGGGACAGGTCACTATGGCTACACCTTC	CASSESGGTGHYGYTF
TRBV6-5	TRBJ2-3	NA	14	NA	TGTGCCAGCACCCAAATGGGCAGCACAGATACGCAGTATTTT	CASTQMGSTDTQYF
TRBV4-1	TRBJ1-3	NA	13	NA	TGCGCCAGCAGCCAACTAACTGGAAACACCATATATTTT	CASSQLTGNTIYF
TRBV9	TRBJ2-1	NA	15	NA	TGTGCCAGCAGCGTCCCCTCCGCCCCCTACAATGAGCAGTTCTTC	CASSVPSAPYNEQFF
TRBV9	TRBJ1-2	NA	12	NA	TGTGCCAGCTATAGACAGGTATTCGGCTACACCTTC	CASYRQVFGYTF
TRBV4-1	TRBJ2-7	NA	15	NA	TGCGCCAGCAGTCCTAGGGGGGAGTTCGCCTACGAGCAGTACTTC	CASSPRGEFAYEQYF
TRBV28	TRBJ1-5	NA	16	TRBD1	TGTGCCAGCAGTTTCCGACAGGGGTGGAGCAATCAGCCCCAGCATTTT	CASSFRQGWSNQPQHF
TRBV7-2	TRBJ1-2	NA	14	NA	TGTGCCAGCAGCTTAACGCGACAGCCCTATGGCTACACCTTC	CASSLTRQPYGYTF